These 2 T cell receptor beta chains were all obtained from the same sample, sequenced in a study of blood T cell repertoires in COVID-19 (dated by TCRdb to between 2020 and 2021). Library creation used the immunoSEQ multiplex PCR assay. Sourced from immuneACCESS, this table was stored by TCRdb with only in-frame sequences that have V and J called. A share of the clones is absent; for the studies checked, an unresolved V gene accounts for under half, and the remainder has no known explanation. The sample yields over 100,000 clones; 70% to 90% were counted once. The top ten constitute 9% to 12% of the sample. Sequencing was done on a sample of peripheral blood. All receptors come from a man aged 45-65 years with acute or convalescent COVID-19.

The chain employs TRBV28 and TRBJ1-5; tentative D call: TRBD1 (5 bases). The CDR3 has 15 amino acids. The V gene lost 8 bases and the J gene lost 0 bases, with 14 bases spanning the gap. Germline-derived CDR1 and CDR2 are MDHEN and SYDVKM. CDR3 region: CASRSTAYSNQPQHF. The CDR3 nucleotides read TGTGCCAGCCGATCGACAGCTTATAGCAATCAGCCCCAGCATTTT.

As concerns this clone: Other DNA sequences from this sample encode an identical CDR3 as well. V gene TRBV18 combines with J gene TRBJ1-1; the match to TRBD1 covers 8 bases. The J segment lost 3 bases and the V segment lost 5 bases, leaving 2 bases of the junction unmatched. The CDR3 spans 13 residues. CDR1 is KGHSH and CDR2 is LQKENI in the germline V gene. Here the CDR3 reads CASSLDRDTEAFF. The CDR3 region has the DNA TGTGCCAGCTCATTGGACAGGGACACTGAAGCTTTCTTT.